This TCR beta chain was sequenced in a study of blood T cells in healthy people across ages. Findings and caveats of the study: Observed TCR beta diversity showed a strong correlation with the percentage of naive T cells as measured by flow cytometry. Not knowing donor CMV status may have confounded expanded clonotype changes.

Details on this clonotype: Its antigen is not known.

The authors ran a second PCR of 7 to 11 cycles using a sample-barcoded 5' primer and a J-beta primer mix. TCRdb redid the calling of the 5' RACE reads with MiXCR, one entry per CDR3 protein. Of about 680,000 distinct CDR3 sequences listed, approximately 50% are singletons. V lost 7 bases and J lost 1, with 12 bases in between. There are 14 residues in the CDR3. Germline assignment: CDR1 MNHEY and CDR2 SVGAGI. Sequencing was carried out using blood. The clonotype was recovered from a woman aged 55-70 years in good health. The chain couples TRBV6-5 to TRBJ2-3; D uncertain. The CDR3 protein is CASKVSRRTDTQYF. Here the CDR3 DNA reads TGTGCCAGCAAGGTGTCGCGGCGCACAGATACGCAGTATTTT.